The 26 T cell receptor beta chains below were found in one sample sequenced in a study of T cells expressing NK-cell markers. TCRdb re-called the 5' RACE reads and gives one entry per CDR3 protein, without DNA. This sample lists almost 450,000 distinct CDR3 sequences; its ten largest clones have 6% to 8%. The sequenced material came from blood T cells: a sorted CD56 or NKG2C T cell subset, CD4+ or CD8+ T cells, or bulk PBMC T cells (not recorded which). The receptors stem from a woman aged 18 to 75 in good health.

The chain has TRBV6-5 and TRBJ1-6; TCRdb names TRBD1, which stays unverified in the absence of DNA. CDR3 length: 14 amino acids. The germline V gene encodes CDR1 MNHEY and CDR2 SVGAGI. Here the CDR3 reads CASSLDRGISPLHF.

The rearrangement joins TRBV12-5 to TRBJ2-1; TCRdb calls TRBD1, which cannot be checked without DNA. CDR1 and CDR2 from the germline V gene are LGHNT and FRNRAP. The CDR3 consists of 13 residues. Here the CDR3 reads CASSGALYNEQFF.

This chain uses TRBV7-2 with TRBJ1-3. The CDR3 loop spans 16 amino acids. Per germline, CDR1 SGHTA and CDR2 FQGNSA. The CDR3 loop is CASSFDPSYSGNTIYF.

V gene TRBV7-8 combines with J gene TRBJ1-5; TCRdb names TRBD1, which stays unverified in the absence of DNA. CDR1 and CDR2 (germline): SGHVS, FQNEAQ. The CDR3 extends over 15 amino acids. This CDR3 is CASSLQQGSLQPQHF. The whole variable domain, remainder taken from reference TRBV7-8 and TRBJ1-5, is GAGVSQSPRYKVAKRGQDVALRCDPISGHVSLFWYQQALGQGPEFLTYFQNEAQLDKSGLPSDRFFAERPEGSVSTLKIQRTQQEDSAVYLCASSLQQGSLQPQHFGDGTRLSIL.

The chain employs TRBV4-3 and TRBJ2-1; TCRdb's D call, TRBD1, is unchecked because there is no DNA. The CDR3 has 15 amino acids. Germline-derived CDR1 and CDR2 are LGHNA and YSLEER. CDR3 protein: CASSQVTGTAQEQFF.

The gene calls are TRBV7-9 and TRBJ2-2; TCRdb's D call, TRBD1, is unchecked because there is no DNA. CDR1 SEHNR and CDR2 FQNEAQ come from the germline V gene (reference sequence). CDR3 length: 15 residues. CDR3 amino acids: CASSLVQGNTGELFF.

This chain links TRBV6-1 with TRBJ1-6. The CDR3 consists of 15 residues. Germline V gene lookup returns CDR1 MNHNS and CDR2 SASEGT. This CDR3 reads CASTTLSEHNSPLHF.

CDR3 sequence reads: CASSPGLGFTDTQYF. The rearrangement links TRBV7-9 to TRBJ2-3; the TCRdb D gene call, TRBD2, has no DNA to confirm it. This CDR3 contains 15 residues. CDR1 is SEHNR, CDR2 FQNEAQ, per germline (reference sequence).

V usage is TRBV6-1 and J usage is TRBJ1-2; no DNA is available, so the TRBD1 call from TCRdb remains unchecked. The germline gives CDR1 MNHNS, CDR2 SASEGT. This CDR3 comprises 13 residues. The chain's CDR3 is CARSGPGGIGYTF.

The chain links TRBV29-1 to TRBJ2-6; TCRdb picks TRBD1, but there is no DNA to check that call. Germline V gene sequence: CDR1 SQVTM, CDR2 ANQGSEA. This CDR3 has 17 residues. CDR3 in amino acids: CSVGGGQDSSPASFLTF.

Here the CDR3 reads CASSRDRRNQPQHF. The rearrangement links TRBV5-6 to TRBJ1-5; TCRdb names TRBD1, which stays unverified in the absence of DNA. Germline assignment: CDR1 SGHDT and CDR2 YYEEEE. The CDR3 has 14 residues.

The gene calls are TRBV12-3 or TRBV12-4 and TRBJ2-2; TCRdb lists TRBD1, though no DNA is available to test this call. The CDR3 runs 15 residues. This CDR3 reads CASRKRGGLTGELFF.

The chain couples TRBV7-2 to TRBJ1-6. CDR3 size: 13 residues. Germline V gene lookup returns CDR1 SGHTA and CDR2 FQGNSA. CDR3 in amino acids: CASSLLRDSPLHF. The full variable domain, in which reference TRBV7-2 and TRBJ1-6 provide the parts outside the CDR3, is GAGVSQSPSNKVTEKGKDVELRCDPISGHTALYWYRQSLGQGLEFLIYFQGNSAPDKSGLPSDRFSAERTGGSVSTLTIQRTQQEDSAVYLCASSLLRDSPLHFGNGTRLTVT.

V usage is TRBV4-3 and J usage is TRBJ2-6. Germline V gene sequence: CDR1 LGHNA, CDR2 YSLEER. The CDR3 is 16 amino acids. The CDR3 region is CASSQEWHSGANVLTF.

This chain connects TRBV29-1 to TRBJ2-3; lacking DNA, the TRBD2 call made by TCRdb goes unchecked. Germline values: CDR1 SQVTM, CDR2 ANQGSEA. The CDR3 is 14 residues long. CDR3: CSVDRAGASDTQYF.

V usage is TRBV29-1 and J usage is TRBJ1-1; as DNA is missing, the TRBD1 call by TCRdb cannot be tested. Germline CDR1 SQVTM, CDR2 ANQGSEA. The CDR3 length is 12 residues. The CDR3 is CSGGEGNTEAFF.

V usage is TRBV7-2 and J usage is TRBJ2-2. The CDR3 is 13 amino acids. Per germline, CDR1 SGHTA and CDR2 FQGNSA. Here the CDR3 reads CASSLSMTGELFF.

V gene TRBV27 combines with J gene TRBJ2-5; TCRdb picks TRBD2, but there is no DNA to check that call. Germline assignment: CDR1 MNHEY and CDR2 SMNVEV (reference sequence). The CDR3 length is 15 residues. The CDR3 loop is CASSLTSGIRETQYF.

The chain uses TRBV6-2 or TRBV6-3 and TRBJ2-1; TCRdb names TRBD1, which stays unverified in the absence of DNA. The CDR3 has 12 amino acids. Looked up from germline, CDR1 is MNHEY and CDR2 is SVGEGT. The CDR3: CASRTPPSEQFF.

V and J are TRBV24-1 and TRBJ2-1; checking the TCRdb D call of TRBD1 is not possible without DNA. Germline CDR1 KGHDR, CDR2 SFDVKD. The CDR3 totals 14 residues. The CDR3 loop is CATSVTGSWGEQFF.

V is TRBV20-1 and J is TRBJ1-1; TCRdb reports TRBD1, a call that lacks DNA to check it against. CDR3 length: 16 amino acids. Germline assignment: CDR1 DFQATT and CDR2 SNEGSKA (reference sequence). The CDR3 sequence is CSARHWTGGKATEAFF.

CDR3 protein: CASSPRQRADTQYF. V usage is TRBV7-2 and J usage is TRBJ2-3; there is no DNA to check the TCRdb D call of TRBD2. Germline-derived CDR1 and CDR2 are SGHTA and FQGNSA. The CDR3 extends over 14 amino acids.

The chain combines TRBV5-4 with TRBJ2-7; TCRdb gives TRBD1 as the D gene, but with no DNA this cannot be confirmed. The length of the CDR3 is 15 residues. CDR1 and CDR2 from the germline V gene are SGHNT and YYREEE (reference sequence). CDR3 sequence reads: CASSGTGLWPYEQYF. The complete variable domain, with remaining parts taken from reference TRBV5-4 and TRBJ2-7, reads ETGVTQSPTHLIKTRGQQVTLRCSSQSGHNTVSWYQQALGQGPQFIFQYYREEENGRGNFPPRFSGLQFPNYSSELNVNALELDDSALYLCASSGTGLWPYEQYFGPGTRLTVT.

The V and J genes are TRBV27 and TRBJ2-1; TCRdb returns TRBD1, unconfirmable since there is no DNA. The CDR3 sequence is 16 residues long. The V gene's germline CDR1 is MNHEY and CDR2 SMNVEV (reference sequence). CDR3: CASSSETGSWDNEQFF.

The chain recombines TRBV12-3 or TRBV12-4 with TRBJ1-3; as DNA is missing, the TRBD1 call by TCRdb cannot be tested. The CDR3 totals 15 residues. The CDR3 here is CASEFGPGGRNTIYF.

V usage is TRBV10-3 and J usage is TRBJ2-7. There are 11 residues in the CDR3. Germline V gives CDR1 ENHRY, CDR2 SYGVKD. The CDR3 reads CAISGSYEQYF.